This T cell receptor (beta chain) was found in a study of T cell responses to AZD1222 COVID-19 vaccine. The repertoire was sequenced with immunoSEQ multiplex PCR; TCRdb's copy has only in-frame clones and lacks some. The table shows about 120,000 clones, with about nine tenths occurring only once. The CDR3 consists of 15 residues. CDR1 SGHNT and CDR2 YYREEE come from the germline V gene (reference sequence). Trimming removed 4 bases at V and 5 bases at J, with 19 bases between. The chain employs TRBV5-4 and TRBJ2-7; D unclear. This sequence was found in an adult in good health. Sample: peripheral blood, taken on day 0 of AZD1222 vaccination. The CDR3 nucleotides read TGTGCCAGCAGCACTGGACCGGGCCTATATGACGAGCAGTACTTC. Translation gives CASSTGPGLYDEQYF.